The 9 T cell receptor beta chains in this list originate from one sample, sequenced in a study of metastatic and nonmetastatic thyroid tumors. Every patient underwent thyroid surgery untreated. TCRdb re-processed the PCR reads through MiXCR. The repertoire holds over 25,000 clones, with about 15% as singletons. Source material: blood. The receptors originated from a female donor with papillary thyroid cancer or a benign thyroid nodule (not recorded which). Some clones in this sample may be carry-over from other donors' samples.

This clone was detected many times. The genes are TRBV7-8 and TRBJ2-3; D unclear. V was cut by 1 base and J by 2 bases, with 13 bases left in between. The germline V gene encodes CDR1 SGHVS and CDR2 FQNEAQ. The CDR3 is 16 residues long. DNA for the CDR3: TGTGCCAGCAGCTTAGAGCCGGAAAGAAACACAGATACGCAGTATTTT. The encoded protein is CASSLEPERNTDTQYF. The full variable domain, in which reference TRBV7-8 and TRBJ2-3 provide the parts outside the CDR3, is GAGVSQSPRYKVAKRGQDVALRCDPISGHVSLFWYQQALGQGPEFLTYFQNEAQLDKSGLPSDRFFAERPEGSVSTLKIQRTQQEDSAVYLCASSLEPERNTDTQYFGPGTRLTVL.

This clone is termed medium-sized. The chain recombines TRBV6-6 with TRBJ2-7, with TRBD2 matching 9 bases. With 0 bases clipped from V and 1 base from J, the junction kept 7 bases outside the gene matches. Germline CDR1 is MNHNY and CDR2 is SVGAGI (reference sequence). The CDR3 runs 17 residues. CDR3 DNA: TGTGCCAGCAGTTACTCGGGAAGCGGGAGGAATTCCTACGAGCAGTACTTC. Translated, it gives CASSYSGSGRNSYEQYF.

The chain is built from TRBV28 and TRBJ2-7, with D hard to call. The CDR3 runs 13 residues. Per germline, CDR1 MDHEN and CDR2 SYDVKM. V lost 6 bases and J lost 4, with 13 bases in between. CDR3 residues: CASSPGEEYEQYF. The CDR3 DNA reads TGTGCCAGCAGCCCCGGAGAGGAATACGAGCAGTACTTC.

Ten or more counts support this clone. The chain employs TRBV30 and TRBJ2-6, with a possible D match to TRBD1 (6 bases). The germline gives CDR1 GTSNPN, CDR2 SVGIG (reference sequence). V was cut by 5 bases and J by 1 base, with 9 bases left in between. The CDR3 sequence is 14 residues long. The CDR3 DNA reads TGTGCCTGGGCTCAGGGGTCTGGGGCCAACGTCCTGACTTTC. It translates to CAWAQGSGANVLTF. The full variable domain, completed using reference TRBV30 and TRBJ2-6, is SQTIHQWPATLVQPVGSPLSLECTVEGTSNPNLYWYRQAAGRGLQLLFYSVGIGQISSEVPQNLSASRPQDRQFILSSKKLLLSDSGFYLCAWAQGSGANVLTFGAGSRLTVL.

This clone was seen repeatedly, ten times or more. V and J are TRBV29-1 and TRBJ2-3; possibly TRBD1 for D (6 bases). CDR1 is SQVTM and CDR2 is ANQGSEA in the germline V gene. With 3 bases removed from V and 1 base from J, the gap between germline ends came to 11 bases. CDR3 length: 14 amino acids. The chain's CDR3 is CSVDRGAGTDTQYF. The CDR3 coding sequence is TGCAGCGTTGACAGGGGAGCGGGCACAGATACGCAGTATTTT.

This clone was seen at least ten times. The genes are TRBV27 and TRBJ2-1; D gene unclear. V was pared by 3 bases and J by 2 bases, with 14 bases between. Germline loops: CDR1 MNHEY, CDR2 SMNVEV (reference sequence). CDR3 length equals 16 residues. The CDR3 region is CASSFRRSLTYNEQFF. CDR3 sequence (DNA): TGTGCCAGCAGTTTTCGGCGAAGCTTGACCTACAATGAGCAGTTCTTC.

This clone was detected only a few times. The V and J genes are TRBV6-1 and TRBJ1-1, with TRBD1 matching 7 bases. Germline values: CDR1 MNHNS, CDR2 SASEGT. The CDR3 has 15 residues. The V and J ends lost 3 bases and 7 bases, in that order; junction bases with no gene match: 11. The CDR3 sequence is CASSDPGQLNDEAFF. CDR3 coding DNA: TGTGCCAGCAGTGACCCGGGACAGTTAAACGATGAAGCTTTCTTT.

This clone has ten or more counts. The rearrangement links TRBV30 to TRBJ2-3; 11 positions agree with TRBD2. V lost 8 bases to trimming and J lost 5 bases; unmatched junction nucleotides: 9. The V gene's germline CDR1 is GTSNPN and CDR2 SVGIG (reference sequence). The CDR3 covers 14 residues. This CDR3 reads CAGSLAGVGDTQYF. CDR3 DNA sequence: TGTGCCGGTTCACTAGCGGGAGTTGGAGATACGCAGTATTTT. Full variable domain (missing parts from reference TRBV30 and TRBJ2-3): SQTIHQWPATLVQPVGSPLSLECTVEGTSNPNLYWYRQAAGRGLQLLFYSVGIGQISSEVPQNLSASRPQDRQFILSSKKLLLSDSGFYLCAGSLAGVGDTQYFGPGTRLTVL.

This clone was recorded many times. In DNA form, the CDR3 reads TGTGCCAGCAGTTACTCGATAGGGAGCGGGGGATCCCACAATGAGCAGTTCTTC. Its translation is CASSYSIGSGGSHNEQFF. V and J are TRBV6-6 and TRBJ2-1; 8 bases match TRBD2. CDR3 length: 18 amino acids. V was pared by 0 bases and J by 5 bases, with 12 bases of the junction left unmatched. The germline V gene has CDR1 MNHNY and CDR2 SVGAGI (reference sequence).